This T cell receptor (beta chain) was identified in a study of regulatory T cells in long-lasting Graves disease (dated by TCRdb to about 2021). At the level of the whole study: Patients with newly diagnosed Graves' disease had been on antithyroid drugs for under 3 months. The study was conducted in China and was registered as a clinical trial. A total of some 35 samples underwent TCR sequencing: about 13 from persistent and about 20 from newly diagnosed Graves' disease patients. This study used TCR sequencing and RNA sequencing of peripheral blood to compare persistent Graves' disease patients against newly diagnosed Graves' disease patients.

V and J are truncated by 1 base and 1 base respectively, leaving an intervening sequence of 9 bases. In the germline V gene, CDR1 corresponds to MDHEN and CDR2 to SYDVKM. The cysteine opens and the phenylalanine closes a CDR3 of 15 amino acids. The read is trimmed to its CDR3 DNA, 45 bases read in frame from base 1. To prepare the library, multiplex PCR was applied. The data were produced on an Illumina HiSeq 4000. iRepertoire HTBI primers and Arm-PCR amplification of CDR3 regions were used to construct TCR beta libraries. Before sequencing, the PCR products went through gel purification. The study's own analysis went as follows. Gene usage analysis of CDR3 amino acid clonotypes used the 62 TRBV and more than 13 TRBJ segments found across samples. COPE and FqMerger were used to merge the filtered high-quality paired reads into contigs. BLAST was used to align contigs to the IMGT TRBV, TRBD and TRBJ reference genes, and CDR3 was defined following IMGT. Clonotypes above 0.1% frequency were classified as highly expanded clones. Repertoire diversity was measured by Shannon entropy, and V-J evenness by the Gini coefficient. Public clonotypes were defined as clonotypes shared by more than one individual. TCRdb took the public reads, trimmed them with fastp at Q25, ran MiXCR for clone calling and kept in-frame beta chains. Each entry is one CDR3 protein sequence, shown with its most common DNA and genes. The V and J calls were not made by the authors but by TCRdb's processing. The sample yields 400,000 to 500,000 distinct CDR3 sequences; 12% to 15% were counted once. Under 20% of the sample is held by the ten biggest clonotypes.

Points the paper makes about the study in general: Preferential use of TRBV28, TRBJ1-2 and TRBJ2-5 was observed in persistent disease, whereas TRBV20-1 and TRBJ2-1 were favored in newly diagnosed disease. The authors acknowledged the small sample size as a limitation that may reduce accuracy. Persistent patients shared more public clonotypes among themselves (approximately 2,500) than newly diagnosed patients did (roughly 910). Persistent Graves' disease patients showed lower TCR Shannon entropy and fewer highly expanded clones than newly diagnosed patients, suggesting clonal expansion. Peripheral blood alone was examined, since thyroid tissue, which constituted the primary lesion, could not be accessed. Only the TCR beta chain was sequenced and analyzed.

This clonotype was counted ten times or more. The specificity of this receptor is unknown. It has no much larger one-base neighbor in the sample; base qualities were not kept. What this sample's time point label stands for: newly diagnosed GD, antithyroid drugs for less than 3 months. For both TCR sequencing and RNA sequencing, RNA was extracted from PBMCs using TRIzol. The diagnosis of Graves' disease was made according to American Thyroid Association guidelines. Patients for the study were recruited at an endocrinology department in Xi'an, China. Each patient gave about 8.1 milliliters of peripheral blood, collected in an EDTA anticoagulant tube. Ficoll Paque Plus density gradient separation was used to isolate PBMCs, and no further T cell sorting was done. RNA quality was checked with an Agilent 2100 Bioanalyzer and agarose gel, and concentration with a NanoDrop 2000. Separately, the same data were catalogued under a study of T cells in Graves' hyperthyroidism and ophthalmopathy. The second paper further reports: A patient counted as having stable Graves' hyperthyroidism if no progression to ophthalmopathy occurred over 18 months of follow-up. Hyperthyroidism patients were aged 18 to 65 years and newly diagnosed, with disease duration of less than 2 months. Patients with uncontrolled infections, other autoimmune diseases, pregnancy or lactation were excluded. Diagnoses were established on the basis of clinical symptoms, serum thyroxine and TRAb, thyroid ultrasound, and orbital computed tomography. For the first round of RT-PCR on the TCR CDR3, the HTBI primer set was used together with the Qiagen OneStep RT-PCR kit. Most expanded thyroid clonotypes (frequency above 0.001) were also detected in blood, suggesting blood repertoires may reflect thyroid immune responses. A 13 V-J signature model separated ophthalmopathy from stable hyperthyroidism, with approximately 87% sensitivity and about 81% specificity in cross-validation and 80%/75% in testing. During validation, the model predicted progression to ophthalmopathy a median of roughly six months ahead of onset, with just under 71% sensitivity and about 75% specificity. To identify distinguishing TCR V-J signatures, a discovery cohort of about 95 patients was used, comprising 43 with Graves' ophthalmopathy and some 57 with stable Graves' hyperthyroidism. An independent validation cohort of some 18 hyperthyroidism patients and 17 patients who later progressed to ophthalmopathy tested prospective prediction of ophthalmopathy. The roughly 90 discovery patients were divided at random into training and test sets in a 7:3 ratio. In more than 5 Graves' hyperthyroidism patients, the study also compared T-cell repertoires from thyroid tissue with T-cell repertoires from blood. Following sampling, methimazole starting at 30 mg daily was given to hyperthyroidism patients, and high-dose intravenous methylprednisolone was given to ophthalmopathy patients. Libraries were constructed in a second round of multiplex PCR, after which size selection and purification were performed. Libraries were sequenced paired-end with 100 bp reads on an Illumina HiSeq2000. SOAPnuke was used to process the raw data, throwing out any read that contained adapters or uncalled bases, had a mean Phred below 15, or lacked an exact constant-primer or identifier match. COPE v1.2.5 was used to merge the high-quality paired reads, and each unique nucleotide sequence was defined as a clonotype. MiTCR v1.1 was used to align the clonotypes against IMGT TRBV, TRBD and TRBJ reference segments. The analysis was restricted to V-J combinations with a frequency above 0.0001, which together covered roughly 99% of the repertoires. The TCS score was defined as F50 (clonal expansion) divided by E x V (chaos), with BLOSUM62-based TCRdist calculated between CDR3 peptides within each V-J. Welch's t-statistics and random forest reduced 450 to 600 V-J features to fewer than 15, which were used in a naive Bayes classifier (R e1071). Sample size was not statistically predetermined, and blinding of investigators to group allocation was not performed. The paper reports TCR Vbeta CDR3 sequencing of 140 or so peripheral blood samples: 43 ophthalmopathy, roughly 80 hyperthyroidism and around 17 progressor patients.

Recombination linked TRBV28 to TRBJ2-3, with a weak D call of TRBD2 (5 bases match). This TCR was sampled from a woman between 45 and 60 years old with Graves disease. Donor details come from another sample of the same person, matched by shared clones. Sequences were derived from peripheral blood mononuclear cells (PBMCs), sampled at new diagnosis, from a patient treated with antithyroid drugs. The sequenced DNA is TGTGCCAGCAGTTTATATGCGGGCCGCACAGATACGCAGTATTTT. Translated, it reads CASSLYAGRTDTQYF.